One sample yielded the 32 T cell receptor beta chains listed below, sequenced in a study of blood T cell repertoires in COVID-19. Only in-frame clones appear in the TCRdb table, and some are missing; sequencing was by immunoSEQ multiplex PCR. The table shows fewer than 200,000 clones, with about 83% occurring only once. Sample: PBMCs or T cells enriched from blood (not recorded which). All receptors derive from a woman in her twenties or thirties who had been exposed to COVID-19.

The rearrangement joins TRBV11-2 to TRBJ2-3; 9 nucleotides agree with TRBD2. This CDR3 has 15 amino acids. Germline CDR1 reads SGHAT; CDR2 reads FQNNGV. Unmatched junction bases numbered 5, after V lost 3 bases and J lost 4 bases. CDR3 sequence: CASSFGGGAADTQYF. CDR3 nucleotide sequence: TGTGCCAGCAGCTTCGGCGGGGGGGCAGCAGATACGCAGTATTTT. Full variable domain (missing parts from reference TRBV11-2 and TRBJ2-3): EAGVAQSPRYKIIEKRQSVAFWCNPISGHATLYWYQQILGQGPKLLIQFQNNGVVDDSQLPKDRFSAERLKGVDSTLKIQPAKLEDSAVYLCASSFGGGAADTQYFGPGTRLTVL.

The CDR3: CASSLAGDGYTF. The CDR3 nucleotides read TGTGCCAGCAGTCTGGCAGGGGATGGCTACACCTTC. The chain links TRBV7-6 to TRBJ1-2, with D possibly being TRBD1 (6 bases). CDR3 length equals 12 residues. V was shortened by 6 bases and J by 6 bases, with 11 bases between the two germline ends. Germline V gene data show CDR1 as SGHVS and CDR2 as FNYEAQ.

The chain recombines TRBV7-2 with TRBJ2-5; D is possibly TRBD1 (5 bases). This CDR3 is 16 amino acids long. CDR1 SGHTA and CDR2 FQGNSA come from the germline V gene. Trimming left V 2 bases short and J 2 bases short, with 15 bases between. The CDR3 DNA reads as TGTGCCAGCAGCTTATCTGGCAGCCCAGGGCAAGAGACCCAGTACTTC. Translation gives CASSLSGSPGQETQYF.

This rearrangement joins TRBV10-3 to TRBJ1-2; 12 nucleotides match TRBD1. Trimming removed 3 bases from V and 6 bases from J; junction bases left unmatched: 11. Germline assignment: CDR1 ENHRY and CDR2 SYGVKD. The CDR3 is 17 amino acids. DNA of the CDR3: TGTGCCATCAGTGATCCCCCGAAGGGACAGGGGGCACATGGCTACACCTTC. This encodes CAISDPPKGQGAHGYTF.

The chain combines TRBV5-1 with TRBJ1-1; tentative D call: TRBD1 (5 bases). This CDR3 is 13 amino acids long. The V gene's germline CDR1 is SGHRS and CDR2 YFSETQ. Deletions cut 0 bases from V and 6 bases from J, with 9 bases between. Here the CDR3 reads CASSLATGAEAFF. CDR3 coding DNA: TGCGCCAGCAGCTTGGCCACGGGGGCTGAAGCTTTCTTT. Full variable domain (remainder filled in from reference TRBV5-1 and TRBJ1-1): KAGVTQTPRYLIKTRGQQVTLSCSPISGHRSVSWYQQTPGQGLQFLFEYFSETQRNKGNFPGRFSGRQFSNSRSEMNVSTLELGDSALYLCASSLATGAEAFFGQGTRLTVV.

The chain is built from TRBV5-4 and TRBJ2-7, with a tentative D call TRBD1 (5 bases). Trimming took off 4 bases at V and 4 bases at J, with 12 bases between the two ends. The CDR3 is 13 residues long. CDR1 and CDR2 from the germline V gene are SGHNT and YYREEE (reference sequence). CDR3 nucleotides: TGTGCCAGCAGCGGGGCGCTTCGATACGAGCAGTACTTC. Its protein product is CASSGALRYEQYF.

The chain links TRBV5-6 to TRBJ1-6; tentative D call: TRBD1 (5 bases). V was trimmed by 4 bases and J by 0 bases, leaving 11 bases between them. The CDR3 is made up of 16 amino acids. Germline V lookup: CDR1 SGHDT, CDR2 YYEEEE. The CDR3 nucleotides are TGTGCCAGCAGCCTTCGACAGAGCTCCTATAATTCACCCCTCCACTTT. Protein product: CASSLRQSSYNSPLHF.

This clone was detected only a few times. This chain links TRBV2 with TRBJ1-1; 7 bases align to TRBD1. The length of the CDR3 is 17 residues. CDR1 SNHLY and CDR2 FYNNEI come from the germline V gene. Trimming at V came to 2 bases and at J to 1 base, leaving 10 bases not matched to a gene. The chain's CDR3 is CASSELVKGATNTEAFF. The CDR3 nucleotides read TGTGCCAGCAGTGAACTGGTGAAGGGGGCGACGAACACTGAAGCTTTCTTT.

On this clone: This same CDR3 is encoded by further DNA sequences in the sample. V usage is TRBV5-1 and J usage is TRBJ2-5; D might be TRBD2 (5 bases). Germline lookup yields CDR1 SGHRS and CDR2 YFSETQ. The CDR3 has 14 residues. Trimming shortened V by 0 bases and J by 2 bases, and 8 bases separated the two germline ends. The CDR3 reads CASSLGGRQETQYF. CDR3 nucleotides: TGCGCCAGCAGCTTGGGCGGGCGGCAAGAGACCCAGTACTTC.

The CDR3 reads CASSGITQGATEAFF. The DNA of the CDR3 is TGTGCCAGCAGCGGAATCACTCAGGGGGCCACTGAAGCTTTCTTT. The V gene is TRBV9, the J gene TRBJ1-1; 8 positions agree with TRBD1. There are 15 residues in the CDR3. The J segment lost 4 bases and the V segment lost 3 bases, leaving 8 bases of the junction unmatched. The germline V gene has CDR1 SGDLS and CDR2 YYNGEE. The entire variable domain, with the rest obtained from reference TRBV9 and TRBJ1-1, is as follows: DSGVTQTPKHLITATGQRVTLRCSPRSGDLSVYWYQQSLDQGLQFLIQYYNGEERAKGNILERFSAQQFPDLHSELNLSSLELGDSALYFCASSGITQGATEAFFGQGTRLTVV.

The CDR3 coding sequence is TGTGCCAGCAGCCCCCAGAACACTGAAGCTTTCTTT. This sequence encodes CASSPQNTEAFF. This rearrangement joins TRBV6-6 to TRBJ1-1; D unclear. This CDR3 is built from 12 residues. Between the trimmed V and J ends, which lost 6 bases and 1 base, there was a span of 6 bases. The germline V gene has CDR1 MNHNY and CDR2 SVGAGI (reference sequence).

This chain uses TRBV7-6 with TRBJ2-7; 10 nucleotides match TRBD1. V dropped 5 bases and J dropped 4; count of bases not matched to a gene: 11. Germline lookup yields CDR1 SGHVS and CDR2 FNYEAQ. The CDR3 is 16 amino acids. As DNA, the CDR3 is TGTGCCAGCAGCCAAATGGTTGTGGACAGGGGGTACGAGCAGTACTTC. This codes for CASSQMVVDRGYEQYF.

This clone came up once. The chain has TRBV7-3 and TRBJ2-1, with 10 bases matching TRBD1. Trimming cost V 5 bases and J 5 bases; bases outside gene matches: 9. Germline assignment: CDR1 SGHTA and CDR2 FQGTGA. This CDR3 is built from 16 residues. The CDR3 region has the DNA TGTGCCAGCAGCGTTCGGACAGGGGGTATGGACAATGAGCAGTTCTTC. This codes for CASSVRTGGMDNEQFF.

The chain couples TRBV6-2 or TRBV6-3 to TRBJ1-2; TRBD1 matches 7 bases. Per germline, CDR1 MNHEY and CDR2 SVGEGT. This CDR3 region has 19 residues. With V trimmed by 2 bases and J by 4 bases, 19 bases remained unmatched. Here the CDR3 reads CASSYGGTAAYWEPYGYTF. CDR3 DNA: TGTGCCAGCAGTTACGGAGGGACAGCTGCCTATTGGGAACCCTATGGCTACACCTTC.

For the CDR3, the DNA is TGTGCCAGCAGCACACGGGTCCACACTGAAGCTTTCTTT. Residues: CASSTRVHTEAFF. J is TRBJ1-1 and V is TRBV5-6, with no clear D. The germline gives CDR1 SGHDT, CDR2 YYEEEE. CDR3 length: 13 amino acids. V was clipped by 4 bases and J by 3 bases, with 10 bases between them.

The V and J genes are TRBV6-5 and TRBJ2-7; 7 positions agree with TRBD2. Germline trimming cut 9 bases from V and 0 bases from J; bases unmatched to any gene: 11. Germline lookup yields CDR1 MNHEY and CDR2 SVGAGI. The CDR3 runs 15 residues. Written as DNA, the CDR3 is TGTGCCAGTTCGGAACAACCGGGGGGCTCCTACGAGCAGTACTTC. It encodes CASSEQPGGSYEQYF.

The chain recombines TRBV9 with TRBJ1-2; weak D call: TRBD1 (6 bases). There are 18 residues in the CDR3. The V end was cut by 0 bases, the J end by 6 bases, with 24 bases between. Germline values: CDR1 SGDLS, CDR2 YYNGEE. The CDR3 DNA reads TGTGCCAGCAGCGTAGCAGATGGATTCCGGGACATTAAGGATGGCTACACCTTC. Its translation is CASSVADGFRDIKDGYTF.

The V and J genes are TRBV3-1 (or the pseudogene TRBV3-2) and TRBJ2-2, with 14 positions matching TRBD2. The J segment lost 0 bases and the V segment lost 4 bases, leaving 4 bases of the junction unmatched. The CDR3 covers 18 residues. Germline loops: CDR1 LGHDT, CDR2 YNNKEL (reference sequence). The CDR3 bases are TGTGCCAGCAGCCTTGGACTAGCGGGGGGATCGAACACCGGGGAGCTGTTTTTT. Amino acid sequence: CASSLGLAGGSNTGELFF.

There are a few counts of this clone. CDR3 coding DNA: TGTGCCAGCAGCCTGACAGGGTCGGAAGCTTTCTTT. Amino acids: CASSLTGSEAFF. The rearrangement links TRBV27 to TRBJ1-1, with 7 bases fitting TRBD1. This CDR3 spans 12 amino acids. V gave up 6 bases and J gave up 8 bases; unmatched junction bases: 6. Looked up from germline, CDR1 is MNHEY and CDR2 is SMNVEV (reference sequence).

This chain uses TRBV20-1 with TRBJ2-3, with D hard to call. The germline gives CDR1 DFQATT, CDR2 SNEGSKA (reference sequence). The V end lost 3 bases, the J end lost 4 bases, and 5 bases lay between the germline ends. The CDR3 has 11 residues. CDR3 coding DNA: TGCAGTGCTAGCCCGGCAGATACGCAGTATTTT. Residues: CSASPADTQYF.

The V gene is TRBV27, the J gene TRBJ1-1; 8 bases map to TRBD1. Trimming cost V 5 bases and J 3 bases; bases outside gene matches: 8. The CDR3 is 15 amino acids. Germline V gene data show CDR1 as MNHEY and CDR2 as SMNVEV (reference sequence). CDR3 residues: CASSPLQGVHTEAFF. CDR3 nucleotides: TGTGCCAGCAGTCCCTTACAGGGGGTGCACACTGAAGCTTTCTTT.

The gene calls are TRBV10-3 and TRBJ2-3; D is possibly TRBD2 (6 bases). Looked up from germline, CDR1 is ENHRY and CDR2 is SYGVKD. The CDR3 totals 15 residues. V lost 6 bases and J lost 0, with 13 bases in between. The CDR3 nucleotides are TGTGCCATCAGGGACATAGCGGTTAGCACAGATACGCAGTATTTT. The encoded protein is CAIRDIAVSTDTQYF.

The chain recombines TRBV19 with TRBJ2-3; D is unclear. V gave up 0 bases and J gave up 0 bases, with 4 bases separating them. Germline V CDR1 and CDR2: LNHDA, SQIVND (reference sequence). The CDR3 loop spans 14 amino acids. This chain's CDR3 is CASSIDPSTDTQYF. The CDR3 DNA is TGTGCCAGTAGTATAGACCCTAGCACAGATACGCAGTATTTT.

This chain's CDR3 is CASSESATGGSPLHF. In DNA form, the CDR3 reads TGCGCCAGCAGTGAGTCTGCGACAGGGGGTTCACCCCTCCACTTT. This chain links TRBV10-2 with TRBJ1-6; 9 bases match TRBD1. Germline assignment: CDR1 WSHSY and CDR2 SAAADI. There are 15 residues in the CDR3. The V gene end was trimmed by 0 bases and the J gene end by 9 bases; junction bases not matched to a gene: 3.

V usage is TRBV6-5 and J usage is TRBJ1-5; D possibly corresponds to TRBD1 (6 bases). There are 14 residues in the CDR3. V lost 6 bases and J lost 4, with 13 bases in between. CDR1 is MNHEY, CDR2 SVGAGI, per germline. The CDR3 sequence: CASRETGANQPQHF. For the CDR3, the DNA is TGTGCCAGCAGAGAGACAGGAGCTAATCAGCCCCAGCATTTT.

This clone was counted a single time. The chain links TRBV5-1 to TRBJ1-1; maybe TRBD1 (6 bases). The CDR3 covers 16 residues. Germline lookup yields CDR1 SGHRS and CDR2 YFSETQ. Trimming took off 4 bases at V and 1 base at J, with 17 bases between the two ends. CDR3 sequence reads: CASSPGRDTTNTEAFF. The CDR3 nucleotides are TGCGCCAGCAGCCCCGGGAGGGACACGACGAACACTGAAGCTTTCTTT.

The V gene is TRBV30, the J gene TRBJ1-2; TRBD1 matches 12 bases. The CDR3 consists of 16 residues. Germline V gene sequence: CDR1 GTSNPN, CDR2 SVGIG (reference sequence). The J segment lost 4 bases and the V segment lost 3 bases, leaving 9 bases of the junction unmatched. CDR3 sequence: CAWSYTGTGGSYGYTF. The DNA for the CDR3 is TGTGCCTGGAGCTATACCGGGACAGGGGGCTCCTATGGCTACACCTTC. The complete variable domain, with remaining parts taken from reference TRBV30 and TRBJ1-2, reads SQTIHQWPATLVQPVGSPLSLECTVEGTSNPNLYWYRQAAGRGLQLLFYSVGIGQISSEVPQNLSASRPQDRQFILSSKKLLLSDSGFYLCAWSYTGTGGSYGYTFGSGTRLTVV.

The CDR3 DNA reads TGTGCCAGTACCAATTCCGGGACAGGGTGGTCACCCCTCCACTTT. It specifies CASTNSGTGWSPLHF. J is TRBJ1-6 and V is TRBV19, with 9 bases lining up with TRBD1. The CDR3 contains 15 residues. CDR1 and CDR2 from the germline V gene are LNHDA and SQIVND (reference sequence). V dropped 7 bases and J dropped 10; count of bases not matched to a gene: 11.

This chain uses TRBV5-5 with TRBJ1-6; D perhaps matches TRBD1 (6 bases). Trimming pared 0 bases from V and 5 bases from J, leaving 12 bases between. The CDR3 totals 16 residues. Germline V gene sequence: CDR1 SGHKS, CDR2 YYEKEE (reference sequence). The CDR3 here is CASSLVPGQHNSPLHF. For the CDR3, the DNA is TGTGCCAGCAGCTTGGTTCCAGGACAGCATAATTCACCCCTCCACTTT.

The V call is TRBV6-5, the J call TRBJ2-7; D is possibly TRBD1 (5 bases). This CDR3 is 14 amino acids long. With 2 bases removed from V and 3 bases from J, the gap between germline ends came to 11 bases. The germline V gene has CDR1 MNHEY and CDR2 SVGAGI. The CDR3 coding sequence is TGTGCCAGCAGTTACCTGGGAAGGGGCTACGAGCAGTACTTC. It translates to CASSYLGRGYEQYF.

In the case of this clone: Other DNA sequences in the sample encode the same CDR3. This chain links TRBV27 with TRBJ1-5, with D hard to call. V gave up 3 bases and J gave up 7 bases, with 10 bases separating them. Germline CDR1 is MNHEY and CDR2 is SMNVEV (reference sequence). The CDR3 runs to 13 residues. The CDR3: CASSLVFGQPQHF. The CDR3 DNA sequence: TGTGCCAGCAGTTTGGTATTCGGGCAGCCCCAGCATTTT.

The J gene is TRBJ2-7, the V gene TRBV7-2; 8 bases match TRBD2. Germline trimming cut 1 base from V and 4 bases from J; bases unmatched to any gene: 9. Germline loops: CDR1 SGHTA, CDR2 FQGNSA. This CDR3 spans 16 amino acids. CDR3 amino acids: CASSLDGGTRYYEQYF. The CDR3 region has the DNA TGTGCCAGCAGCTTAGATGGCGGGACTAGGTATTACGAGCAGTACTTC.